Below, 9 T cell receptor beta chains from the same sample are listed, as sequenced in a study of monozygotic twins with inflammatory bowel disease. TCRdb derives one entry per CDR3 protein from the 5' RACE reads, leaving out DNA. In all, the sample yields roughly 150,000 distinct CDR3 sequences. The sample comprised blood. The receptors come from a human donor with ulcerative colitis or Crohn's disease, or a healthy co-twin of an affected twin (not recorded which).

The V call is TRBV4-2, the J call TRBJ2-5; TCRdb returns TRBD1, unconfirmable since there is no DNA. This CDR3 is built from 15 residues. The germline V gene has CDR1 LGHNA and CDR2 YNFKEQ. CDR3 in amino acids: CASSQSGTAEETQYF.

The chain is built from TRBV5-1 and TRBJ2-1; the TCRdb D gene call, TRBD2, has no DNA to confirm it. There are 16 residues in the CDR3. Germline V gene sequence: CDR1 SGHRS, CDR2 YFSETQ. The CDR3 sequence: CASSRGEGLAYNEQYF.

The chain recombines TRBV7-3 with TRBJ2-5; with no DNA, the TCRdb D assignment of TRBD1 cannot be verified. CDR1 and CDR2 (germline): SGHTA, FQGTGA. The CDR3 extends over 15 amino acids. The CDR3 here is CASSSHGTPQVAQYF.

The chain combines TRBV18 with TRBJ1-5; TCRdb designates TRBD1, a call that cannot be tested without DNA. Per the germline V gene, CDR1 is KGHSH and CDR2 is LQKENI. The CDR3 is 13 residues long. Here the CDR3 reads CASSQGVDQPQHF.

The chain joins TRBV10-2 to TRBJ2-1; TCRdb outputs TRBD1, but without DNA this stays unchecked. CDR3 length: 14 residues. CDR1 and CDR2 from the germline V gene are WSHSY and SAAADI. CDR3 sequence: CASRRELVHNEQFF.

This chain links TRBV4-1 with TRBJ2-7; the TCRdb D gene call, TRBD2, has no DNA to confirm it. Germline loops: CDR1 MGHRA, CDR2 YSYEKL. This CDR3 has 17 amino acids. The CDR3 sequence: CASSQDLPVTTYYEQYF.

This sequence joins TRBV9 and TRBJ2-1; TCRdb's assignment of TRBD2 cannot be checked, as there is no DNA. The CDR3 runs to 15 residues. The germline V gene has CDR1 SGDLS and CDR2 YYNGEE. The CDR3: CASSATSGRLNEQFF.

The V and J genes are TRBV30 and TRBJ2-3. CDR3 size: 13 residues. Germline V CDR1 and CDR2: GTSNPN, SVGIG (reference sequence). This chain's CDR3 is CAWSVYVTDTQYF.

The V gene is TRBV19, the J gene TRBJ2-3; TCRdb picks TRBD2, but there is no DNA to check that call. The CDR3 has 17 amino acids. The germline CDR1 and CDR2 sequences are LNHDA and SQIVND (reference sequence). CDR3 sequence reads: CASRELGLAGGTDTQYF.